This T cell receptor beta chain is drawn from a study of blood T cells in healthy people across ages. The CDR3 spans 16 residues. Germline V gene lookup returns CDR1 DFQATT and CDR2 SNEGSKA (reference sequence). The V and J ends lost 0 bases and 0 bases respectively, with 13 bases between them. Next came a second PCR, run for about 6 to 12 cycles, which used a sample-barcoded 5' primer along with a J-beta primer mix. TCRdb reprocessed the 5' RACE reads with MiXCR, giving one entry per CDR3 protein. Found here are roughly 1.9 million distinct CDR3 sequences, around 42% of them singletons; the top ten hold about 21%. Study-level points and caveats: Donors of long life had a larger count of naive CD4+ cells and greater diversity than aged donors.

For every donor, a draw yielded about 9.7 milliliters of peripheral blood. Each sample yielded at least 6 million isolated PBMCs. This clonotype appeared a few times. The antigen is unknown. A much larger clonotype is one base distant, so this may be a read error. Specimen: blood. This TCR was sampled from a human donor in good health. The chain carries TRBV20-1 and TRBJ2-3, with D possibly matching TRBD1 (6 bases). The CDR3 loop reads CSARDPGAPSTDTQYF. CDR3 nucleotide sequence: TGCAGTGCTAGAGATCCAGGGGCCCCTAGCACAGATACGCAGTATTTT.